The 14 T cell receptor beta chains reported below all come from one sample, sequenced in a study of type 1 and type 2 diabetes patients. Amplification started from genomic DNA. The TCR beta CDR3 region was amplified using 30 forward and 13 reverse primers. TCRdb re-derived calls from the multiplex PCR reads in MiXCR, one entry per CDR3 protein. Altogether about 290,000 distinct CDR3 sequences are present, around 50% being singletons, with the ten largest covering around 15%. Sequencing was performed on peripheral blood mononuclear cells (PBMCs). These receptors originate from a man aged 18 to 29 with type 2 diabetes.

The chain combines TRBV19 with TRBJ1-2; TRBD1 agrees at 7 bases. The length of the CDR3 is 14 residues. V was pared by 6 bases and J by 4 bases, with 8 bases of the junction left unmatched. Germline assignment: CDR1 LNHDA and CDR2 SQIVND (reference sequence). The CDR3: CASRPTGTVYGYTF. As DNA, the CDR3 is TGTGCCAGTAGACCTACCGGGACAGTCTATGGCTACACCTTC.

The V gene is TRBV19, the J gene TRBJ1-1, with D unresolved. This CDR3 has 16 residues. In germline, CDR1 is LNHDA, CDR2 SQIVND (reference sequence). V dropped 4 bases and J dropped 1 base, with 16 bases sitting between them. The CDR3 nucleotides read TGTGCCAGTAGTACACGGGATTCCGGGAGGAACACTGAAGCTTTCTTT. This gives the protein CASSTRDSGRNTEAFF.

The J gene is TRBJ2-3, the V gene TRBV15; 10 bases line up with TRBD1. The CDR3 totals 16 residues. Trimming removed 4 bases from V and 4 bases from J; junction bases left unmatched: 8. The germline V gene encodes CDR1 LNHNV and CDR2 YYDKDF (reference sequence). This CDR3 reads CATSKRDRGSADTQYF. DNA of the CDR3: TGTGCCACCAGCAAAAGGGACAGGGGTTCGGCAGATACGCAGTATTTT.

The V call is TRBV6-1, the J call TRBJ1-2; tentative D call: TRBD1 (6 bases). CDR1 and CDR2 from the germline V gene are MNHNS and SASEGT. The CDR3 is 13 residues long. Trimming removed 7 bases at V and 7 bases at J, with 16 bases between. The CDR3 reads CASNRDFLGGYTF. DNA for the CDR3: TGTGCCAGCAACAGGGACTTTTTAGGTGGCTACACCTTC.

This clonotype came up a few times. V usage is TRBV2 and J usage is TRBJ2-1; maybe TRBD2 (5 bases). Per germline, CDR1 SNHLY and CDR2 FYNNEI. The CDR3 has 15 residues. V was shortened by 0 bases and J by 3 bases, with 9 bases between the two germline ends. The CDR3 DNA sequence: TGTGCCAGCAGTGAAGCGGACGGGATCTACAATGAGCAGTTCTTC. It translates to CASSEADGIYNEQFF.

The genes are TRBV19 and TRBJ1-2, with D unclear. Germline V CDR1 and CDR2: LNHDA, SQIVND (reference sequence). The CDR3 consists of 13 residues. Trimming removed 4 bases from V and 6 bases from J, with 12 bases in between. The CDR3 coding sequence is TGTGCCAGTAGTAAAGGGAGTTTCGATGGCTACACCTTC. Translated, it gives CASSKGSFDGYTF.

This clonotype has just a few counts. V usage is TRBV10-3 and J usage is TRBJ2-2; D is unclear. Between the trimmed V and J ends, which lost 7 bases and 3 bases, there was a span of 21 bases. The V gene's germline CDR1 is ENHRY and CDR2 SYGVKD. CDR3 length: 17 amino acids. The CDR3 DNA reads TGTGCCATCAATCTCGATCCTAGTGGCGCGGACACCGGGGAGCTGTTTTTT. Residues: CAINLDPSGADTGELFF.

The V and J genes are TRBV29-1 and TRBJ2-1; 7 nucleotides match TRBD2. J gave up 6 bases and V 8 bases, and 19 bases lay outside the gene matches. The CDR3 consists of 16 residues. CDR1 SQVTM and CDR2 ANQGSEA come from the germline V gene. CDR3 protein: CSSSGREAGAPNEQFF. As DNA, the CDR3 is TGCAGCTCTTCAGGTCGGGAGGCGGGAGCGCCCAATGAGCAGTTCTTC.

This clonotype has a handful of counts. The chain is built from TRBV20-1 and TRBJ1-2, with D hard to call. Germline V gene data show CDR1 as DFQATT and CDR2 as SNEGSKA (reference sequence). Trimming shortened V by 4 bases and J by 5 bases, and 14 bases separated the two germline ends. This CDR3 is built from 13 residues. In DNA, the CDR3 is TGCAGTGCTACCCTAGGTCCTCTATATGGCTACACCTTC. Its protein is CSATLGPLYGYTF.

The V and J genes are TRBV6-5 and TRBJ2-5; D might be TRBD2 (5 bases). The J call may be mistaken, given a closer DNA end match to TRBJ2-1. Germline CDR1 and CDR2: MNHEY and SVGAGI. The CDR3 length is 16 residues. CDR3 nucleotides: TGTGCCAGCAGTTACCTAGCTGAGGGAGCCCACAATGAGCAGTTCTTC. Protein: CASSYLAEGAHNEQFF.

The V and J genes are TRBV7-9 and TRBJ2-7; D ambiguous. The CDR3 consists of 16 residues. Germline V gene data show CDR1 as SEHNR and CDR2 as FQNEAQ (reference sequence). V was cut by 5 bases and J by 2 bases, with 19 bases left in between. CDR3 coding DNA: TGTGCCAGCAGCCCCTTACTTACCCATTCGCCCTACGAGCAGTACTTC. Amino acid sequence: CASSPLLTHSPYEQYF.

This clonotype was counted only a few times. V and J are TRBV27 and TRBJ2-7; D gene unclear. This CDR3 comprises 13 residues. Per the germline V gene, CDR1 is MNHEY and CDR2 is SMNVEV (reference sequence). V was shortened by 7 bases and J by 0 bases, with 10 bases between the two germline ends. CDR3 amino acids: CASTLLSSYEQYF. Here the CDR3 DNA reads TGTGCCAGCACCCTACTGAGCTCCTACGAGCAGTACTTC.

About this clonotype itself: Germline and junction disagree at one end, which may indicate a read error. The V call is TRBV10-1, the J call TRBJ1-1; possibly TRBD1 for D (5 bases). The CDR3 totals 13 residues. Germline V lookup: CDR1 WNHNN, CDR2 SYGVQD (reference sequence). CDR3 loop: CASSKSGGTEAFF. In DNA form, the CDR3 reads TGCGCCAGCAGTAAGTCGGGGGGAACTGAAGCTTTCTTT.

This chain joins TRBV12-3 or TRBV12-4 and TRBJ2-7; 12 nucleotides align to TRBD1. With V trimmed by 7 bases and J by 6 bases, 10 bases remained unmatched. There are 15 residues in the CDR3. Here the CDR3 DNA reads TGTGCCAGCAAGGGGACAGGGGGCGGGGGGAGCGAGCAGTACTTC. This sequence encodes CASKGTGGGGSEQYF.